Presented here are 9 T cell receptor beta chains from one specimen sequenced in a study of T cells in Graves' hyperthyroidism and ophthalmopathy (dated by TCRdb to between 2018 and 2021). The library was produced with multiplex PCR. The instrument was an Illumina HiSeq 2000. The TCR beta CDR3 regions were amplified from RNA transcripts. The TCR CDR3 was subjected to a first round of RT-PCR using the HTBI primer set and the Qiagen OneStep RT-PCR kit. TCRdb reworked the public reads: Q25 trimming with fastp, MiXCR clone assembly, productive beta chains retained. Rows merge per CDR3 protein into single entries with the most common DNA and genes. For this sample the table gives around 340,000 distinct CDR3 sequences, of which around 14% were detected only once. The top ten constitute roughly 24% of the sample. Sequenced sample: blood. These TCRs come from a woman aged 25-40 years with Graves' hyperthyroidism.

This clonotype was picked up many times. The V gene is TRBV28, the J gene TRBJ2-1, with D unclear. Trimming left V 2 bases short and J 3 bases short, with 5 bases between. This CDR3 has 13 amino acids. Germline CDR1 and CDR2: MDHEN and SYDVKM. As DNA, the CDR3 is TGTGCCAGCAGTTTAGTCAGCTACAATGAGCAGTTCTTC. Amino acid sequence: CASSLVSYNEQFF.

This clonotype was counted between two and nine times. The gene calls are TRBV30 and TRBJ2-2; the D gene is possibly TRBD1 (6 bases). The CDR3 covers 15 residues. Germline values: CDR1 GTSNPN, CDR2 SVGIG (reference sequence). The V and J ends lost 3 bases and 3 bases respectively, with 14 bases between them. This CDR3 is CAWSATGLDTGELFF. Here the CDR3 DNA reads TGTGCCTGGAGCGCAACAGGGCTTGACACCGGGGAGCTGTTTTTT.

This clonotype has just a few counts. The rearrangement uses TRBV5-4 and TRBJ2-1, with 7 bases matching TRBD1. The CDR3 runs to 14 residues. The V and J ends lost 3 bases and 3 bases, in that order; junction bases with no gene match: 3. Germline loops: CDR1 SGHNT, CDR2 YYREEE (reference sequence). The CDR3 sequence: CASSSTGVYNEQFF. The CDR3 DNA reads as TGTGCCAGCAGCTCAACAGGGGTCTACAATGAGCAGTTCTTC.

The sample holds many counts of this clonotype. This rearrangement joins TRBV6-1 to TRBJ1-1, with TRBD1 identical over 7 bases. The trim removed 7 bases at V and 4 bases at J, leaving 12 bases unmatched. Germline V gene data show CDR1 as MNHNS and CDR2 as SASEGT. The CDR3 spans 15 residues. The CDR3 DNA sequence: TGTGCCAGCACCCTAAAGACAGGGAGATTCACTGAAGCTTTCTTT. It yields the protein CASTLKTGRFTEAFF.

The V call is TRBV6-2 or TRBV6-3, the J call TRBJ2-4; D not resolved. This CDR3 contains 14 residues. Germline lookup yields CDR1 MNHEY and CDR2 SVGEGT. V was cut by 5 bases and J by 6 bases, with 14 bases left in between. CDR3 sequence: CASSNPPLGNIQYF. The DNA of the CDR3 is TGTGCCAGCAGTAACCCACCATTGGGAAACATTCAGTACTTC.

This clonotype was detected many times. This rearrangement joins TRBV7-3 to TRBJ1-1; TRBD1 might be the D (5 bases). Trimming removed 2 bases from V and 3 bases from J, with 7 bases in between. Germline CDR1 is SGHTA and CDR2 is FQGTGA. This CDR3 region has 13 residues. CDR3 in DNA: TGTGCCAGCAGCTTAGACAGAGACACTGAAGCTTTCTTT. It encodes CASSLDRDTEAFF.

The chain carries TRBV5-1 and TRBJ2-1, with 16 bases fitting TRBD2. CDR1 and CDR2 (germline): SGHRS, YFSETQ. V was clipped by 3 bases and J by 1 base; unmatched bases: 7. The CDR3 covers 19 residues. The DNA of the CDR3 is TGCGCCAGCAGCTCGGGACTAGCGGGAGGGGGTAAGTCCTACAATGAGCAGTTCTTC. This sequence encodes CASSSGLAGGGKSYNEQFF. The full variable domain, with the rest looked up from reference TRBV5-1 and TRBJ2-1, is KAGVTQTPRYLIKTRGQQVTLSCSPISGHRSVSWYQQTPGQGLQFLFEYFSETQRNKGNFPGRFSGRQFSNSRSEMNVSTLELGDSALYLCASSSGLAGGGKSYNEQFFGPGTRLTVL.

This clonotype has only a few counts. The gene calls are TRBV20-1 and TRBJ2-1, with unresolved D. Trimming shortened V by 3 bases and J by 2 bases, and 11 bases separated the two germline ends. The germline V gene encodes CDR1 DFQATT and CDR2 SNEGSKA (reference sequence). CDR3 length: 14 residues. The CDR3 loop is CSASFWATYNEQFF. The DNA for the CDR3 is TGCAGTGCTAGTTTCTGGGCCACCTACAATGAGCAGTTCTTC.

This clonotype was detected a few times. This chain's CDR3 is CATQSLGETQYF. Written as DNA, the CDR3 is TGTGCCACTCAGAGCTTAGGGGAGACCCAGTACTTC. The chain couples TRBV10-3 to TRBJ2-5; D not certain. The CDR3 length is 12 residues. Germline-derived CDR1 and CDR2 are ENHRY and SYGVKD. The V and J ends lost 10 bases and 5 bases respectively, with 14 bases between them.